Shown below are 26 T cell receptor beta chains from a single sample sequenced in a study of cytomegalovirus exposure and HLA in healthy donors. The PCR used 60 Vbeta and 13 Jbeta primers. Measured with immunoSEQ multiplex PCR; TCRdb has only the in-frame clones, and not every one. The table includes about 90,000 clones, 70% to 90% detected once. The sequenced sample consisted of PBMCs. The receptor set was obtained from a man in his late teens or twenties in good health and CMV-seronegative.

A word on this clone: Germline is not matched at one junction end, which may reflect a read error. V usage is TRBV23-1 and J usage is TRBJ2-5; TRBD1 matches 8 bases. TRBV23-1 is filed as an ORF, its function uncertain. The CDR3 runs to 13 residues. This CDR3 reads CASSQSPLDREDF. Written as DNA, the CDR3 is TGCGCCAGCAGTCAATCTCCCCTGGACAGGGAGGACTTC.

This chain uses TRBV9 with TRBJ2-7; possibly TRBD1 for D (6 bases). Trimming shortened V by 0 bases and J by 2 bases, and 9 bases separated the two germline ends. This CDR3 comprises 14 residues. Germline V gene lookup returns CDR1 SGDLS and CDR2 YYNGEE. CDR3 region: CASSVATGAYEQYF. The CDR3 nucleotides are TGTGCCAGCAGCGTAGCGACAGGAGCCTACGAGCAGTACTTC.

This clone was recorded once. V usage is TRBV25-1 and J usage is TRBJ2-3; the match to TRBD1 covers 7 bases. CDR3 size: 13 residues. Germline CDR1 and CDR2: MGHDK and SYGVNS. The trim removed 9 bases at V and 3 bases at J, leaving 6 bases unmatched. CDR3 loop: CASTRQGTDTQYF. The DNA for the CDR3 is TGTGCCAGTACACGACAGGGTACAGATACGCAGTATTTT.

This chain joins TRBV28 and TRBJ2-5; 9 positions agree with TRBD2. J gave up 1 base and V 8 bases, and 11 bases lay outside the gene matches. The CDR3 loop spans 16 amino acids. Germline V gives CDR1 MDHEN, CDR2 SYDVKM. CDR3 protein: CASGGTGLAFQETQYF. For the CDR3, the DNA is TGTGCCAGCGGGGGCACGGGACTAGCTTTCCAAGAGACCCAGTACTTC.

The sample holds one count of this clone. The chain is built from TRBV5-4 and TRBJ2-2, with D possibly matching TRBD1 (5 bases). V dropped 3 bases and J dropped 0 bases, with 12 bases sitting between them. CDR3 length: 16 amino acids. CDR1 is SGHNT and CDR2 is YYREEE in the germline V gene (reference sequence). The CDR3 loop reads CASSSRQGSNTGELFF. The CDR3 DNA reads TGTGCCAGCAGCTCCCGGCAGGGTTCGAACACCGGGGAGCTGTTTTTT.

V gene TRBV28 combines with J gene TRBJ2-7, with D maybe TRBD1 (5 bases). Germline CDR1 is MDHEN and CDR2 is SYDVKM. This CDR3 contains 15 residues. Trimming took 4 bases from V and 2 from J, leaving 15 bases between them. CDR3 amino acids: CASSSPQGSAYEQYF. The CDR3 bases are TGTGCCAGCAGTTCACCCCAGGGTTCCGCCTACGAGCAGTACTTC.

The chain links TRBV9 to TRBJ1-2; TRBD1 matches 8 bases. Germline V gene data show CDR1 as SGDLS and CDR2 as YYNGEE. V shed 6 bases and J 5 bases; nucleotides not matched to a gene: 3. The CDR3 has 12 residues. CDR3: CASTDRVYGYTF. In DNA form, the CDR3 reads TGTGCCAGCACGGACAGGGTTTATGGCTACACCTTC.

The chain is built from TRBV14 and TRBJ1-2; a possible D gene is TRBD1 (6 bases). V gave up 7 bases and J gave up 7 bases, with 31 bases separating them. The CDR3 has 18 residues. The germline V gene has CDR1 SGHDN and CDR2 FVKESK. The CDR3 spells CASTPVSRDRSSRGGYTF. For the CDR3, the DNA is TGTGCCAGCACCCCTGTGAGTCGTGACAGGAGTTCTAGAGGTGGCTACACCTTC. Together with reference TRBV14 and TRBJ1-2, the CDR3 gives the full variable domain: EAGVTQFPSHSVIEKGQTVTLRCDPISGHDNLYWYRRVMGKEIKFLLHFVKESKQDESGMPNNRFLAERTGGTYSTLKVQPAELEDSGVYFCASTPVSRDRSSRGGYTFGSGTRLTVV.

The chain carries TRBV7-2 and TRBJ2-3, with D maybe TRBD2 (6 bases). V gave up 5 bases and J gave up 10 bases, with 22 bases separating them. There are 15 residues in the CDR3. The germline V gene has CDR1 SGHTA and CDR2 FQGNSA. The CDR3 loop reads CASSHGDLGRMSQYF. CDR3 DNA: TGTGCCAGCAGCCACGGGGACCTAGGGAGGATGTCGCAGTATTTT.

The V and J genes are TRBV7-2 and TRBJ1-1; 7 nucleotides agree with TRBD1. The CDR3 extends over 14 amino acids. V was clipped by 4 bases and J by 10 bases; unmatched bases: 12. CDR1 SGHTA and CDR2 FQGNSA come from the germline V gene. The CDR3 region is CASSSKYRDRAAFF. The CDR3 bases are TGTGCCAGCAGCTCCAAATACCGGGACAGAGCAGCTTTCTTT. The full variable domain, rest sourced from reference TRBV7-2 and TRBJ1-1, is GAGVSQSPSNKVTEKGKDVELRCDPISGHTALYWYRQSLGQGLEFLIYFQGNSAPDKSGLPSDRFSAERTGGSVSTLTIQRTQQEDSAVYLCASSSKYRDRAAFFGQGTRLTVV.

CDR3 DNA: TGCGCCAGCAGCTGGACCGGGACAGTTCGCGGTGAAAAACTGTTTTTT. Its protein product is CASSWTGTVRGEKLFF. This chain connects TRBV5-1 to TRBJ1-4; 7 bases match TRBD1. The length of the CDR3 is 16 residues. Germline V gives CDR1 SGHRS, CDR2 YFSETQ. After removal of 3 bases from V and 7 bases from J, the junction contained 12 bases not matched to a gene.

The sample holds one count of this clone. The rearrangement uses TRBV27 and TRBJ2-1; 7 bases align to TRBD1. The CDR3 consists of 14 residues. The germline CDR1 and CDR2 sequences are MNHEY and SMNVEV (reference sequence). V gave up 6 bases and J gave up 3 bases; unmatched junction bases: 5. The CDR3 DNA sequence: TGTGCCAGCAGCAACCGGGACAGCTACAATGAGCAGTTCTTC. Protein product: CASSNRDSYNEQFF.

The chain links TRBV28 to TRBJ2-1; D is undetermined. CDR3 length: 15 residues. Trimming cost V 2 bases and J 2 bases, with 10 bases left between them. Looked up from germline, CDR1 is MDHEN and CDR2 is SYDVKM. The CDR3 protein is CASSLRLVPYNEQFF. The CDR3 nucleotides read TGTGCCAGCAGTTTAAGATTAGTGCCCTACAATGAGCAGTTCTTC.

This sequence joins TRBV28 and TRBJ2-3; D may be TRBD1 (5 bases). CDR1 is MDHEN and CDR2 is SYDVKM in the germline V gene. The CDR3 is 12 amino acids. The V gene lost 5 bases and the J gene lost 8 bases, with 11 bases spanning the gap. CDR3 sequence (DNA): TGTGCCAGCAGTCAGGACATCAGTACGCAGTATTTT. It codes for CASSQDISTQYF.

The chain's CDR3 is CASSQVSARSDTQYF. The CDR3 DNA sequence: TGCGCCAGCAGCCAAGTTTCGGCCAGGTCAGATACGCAGTATTTT. This sequence joins TRBV4-1 and TRBJ2-3; D unclear. The CDR3 has 15 residues. The germline gives CDR1 MGHRA, CDR2 YSYEKL. Between the trimmed V and J ends, which lost 1 base and 4 bases, there was a span of 12 bases.

This clone was counted only a few times. V and J are TRBV1 and TRBJ2-7; whether TRBD2, the table's D call, matches the DNA was not checked. TRBV1 counts as a pseudogene. The CDR3 extends over 13 amino acids. The CDR3 is CASSPGPDREQYF. In nucleotides, the CDR3 is TGCGCCAGCAGCCCCGGTCCCGATCGCGAGCAGTACTTC.

The CDR3 here is CASSGGLISNEQFF. The CDR3 DNA sequence: TGTGCCAGCAGTGGGGGACTGATTAGCAATGAGCAGTTCTTC. This sequence joins TRBV9 and TRBJ2-1; a weak D match, TRBD2 (6 bases). The germline gives CDR1 SGDLS, CDR2 YYNGEE. The CDR3 extends over 14 amino acids. V was shortened by 5 bases and J by 6 bases, with 15 bases between the two germline ends.

J is TRBJ2-3 and V is TRBV10-3; D might be TRBD1 (6 bases). Germline V gene data show CDR1 as ENHRY and CDR2 as SYGVKD. CDR3 size: 15 residues. The V end was cut by 5 bases, the J end by 0 bases, with 12 bases between. For the CDR3, the DNA is TGTGCCATCAGTAGGACAGACTCCAGCACAGATACGCAGTATTTT. Its protein product is CAISRTDSSTDTQYF.

This rearrangement joins TRBV29-1 to TRBJ2-1; 7 nucleotides align to TRBD2. In germline, CDR1 is SQVTM, CDR2 ANQGSEA. The junction had 19 bases not matched to a gene; V was cut back by 7 bases and J by 10 bases. This CDR3 has 15 residues. The DNA of the CDR3 is TGCAGCGCGCGGGCTAGGCGGGAGCAGGGCGCGGAGCAGTTCTTC. It specifies CSARARREQGAEQFF.

The rearrangement joins TRBV5-4 to TRBJ2-3; 9 bases agree with TRBD2. Germline loops: CDR1 SGHNT, CDR2 YYREEE (reference sequence). V was pared by 4 bases and J by 6 bases, with 12 bases of the junction left unmatched. CDR3 length: 16 residues. As DNA, the CDR3 is TGTGCCAGCAGCCTGAAGAGCGGGAGGCCTAGCGATACGCAGTATTTT. This codes for CASSLKSGRPSDTQYF.

J is TRBJ2-1 and V is TRBV29-1, with TRBD2 matching over 7 bases. The germline V gene encodes CDR1 SQVTM and CDR2 ANQGSEA. V lost 4 bases and J lost 7; bases outside the gene matches: 7. CDR3 length: 13 amino acids. In DNA, the CDR3 is TGCAGCGTTGGTGGCGGGAGAGGGAATGAGCAGTTCTTC. Its translation is CSVGGGRGNEQFF.

This clone was recorded once. The genes are TRBV15 and TRBJ1-5; D call uncertain. The CDR3 is 16 amino acids. Germline V CDR1 and CDR2: LNHNV, YYDKDF (reference sequence). The germline V and J ends were trimmed by 0 bases and 1 base, with 10 bases remaining between them. CDR3 in DNA: TGTGCCACCAGCAGAGATCCGGGAATAAGCAATCAGCCCCAGCATTTT. Translation gives CATSRDPGISNQPQHF. The entire variable domain, with the rest obtained from reference TRBV15 and TRBJ1-5, is as follows: DAMVIQNPRYQVTQFGKPVTLSCSQTLNHNVMYWYQQKSSQAPKLLFHYYDKDFNNEADTPDNFQSRRPNTSFCFLDIRSPGLGDTAMYLCATSRDPGISNQPQHFGDGTRLSIL.

V gene TRBV9 combines with J gene TRBJ1-1; no clear D. This CDR3 is 15 amino acids long. Trimming removed 0 bases at V and 6 bases at J, with 15 bases between. Germline CDR1 is SGDLS and CDR2 is YYNGEE. This CDR3 is CASSVDGRRAAEAFF. The CDR3 nucleotides are TGTGCCAGCAGCGTAGATGGCAGGCGGGCGGCTGAAGCTTTCTTT.

This chain joins TRBV5-5 and TRBJ2-5; D perhaps matches TRBD2 (6 bases). Trimming took 6 bases from V and 5 from J, leaving 17 bases between them. This CDR3 has 14 amino acids. Looked up from germline, CDR1 is SGHKS and CDR2 is YYEKEE (reference sequence). In DNA, the CDR3 is TGTGCCAGCACCGGATCAGGAGGGCGGGAGACCCAGTACTTC. Translating gives CASTGSGGRETQYF. Combining the CDR3 with reference TRBV5-5 and TRBJ2-5 gives the whole variable domain DAGVTQSPTHLIKTRGQQVTLRCSPISGHKSVSWYQQVLGQGPQFIFQYYEKEERGRGNFPDRFSARQFPNYSSELNVNALLLGDSALYLCASTGSGGRETQYFGPGTRLLVL.

The CDR3 DNA sequence: TGTGCCTGGAGTGTAGGCGGCCCGCAGTACTTC. It yields the protein CAWSVGGPQYF. The rearrangement links TRBV30 to TRBJ2-7; D call uncertain. Per germline, CDR1 GTSNPN and CDR2 SVGIG (reference sequence). The CDR3 loop spans 11 amino acids. Trimming took off 0 bases at V and 9 bases at J, with 9 bases between the two ends.

The rearrangement links TRBV7-8 to TRBJ2-1, with TRBD2 matching 9 bases. V gave up 7 bases and J gave up 8 bases; unmatched junction bases: 12. The CDR3 is 15 residues long. The germline CDR1 and CDR2 sequences are SGHVS and FQNEAQ. The CDR3 region has the DNA TGTGCCAGCACCCTAGGGGGTAGCGGGAGATATGAGCAGTTCTTC. This translates into CASTLGGSGRYEQFF. Based on the CDR3 plus reference TRBV7-8 and TRBJ2-1, the full variable domain is GAGVSQSPRYKVAKRGQDVALRCDPISGHVSLFWYQQALGQGPEFLTYFQNEAQLDKSGLPSDRFFAERPEGSVSTLKIQRTQQEDSAVYLCASTLGGSGRYEQFFGPGTRLTVL.